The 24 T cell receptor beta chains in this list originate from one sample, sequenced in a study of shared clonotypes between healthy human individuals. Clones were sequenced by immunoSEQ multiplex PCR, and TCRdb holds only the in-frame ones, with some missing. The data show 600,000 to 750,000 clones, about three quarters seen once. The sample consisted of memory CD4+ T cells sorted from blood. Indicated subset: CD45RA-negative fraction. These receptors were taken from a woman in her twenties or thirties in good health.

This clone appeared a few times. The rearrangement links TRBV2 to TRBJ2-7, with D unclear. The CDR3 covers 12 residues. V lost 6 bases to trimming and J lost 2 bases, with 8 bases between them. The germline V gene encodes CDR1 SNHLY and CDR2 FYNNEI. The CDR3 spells CASRGETYEQYF. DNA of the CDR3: TGTGCCAGCAGGGGTGAGACCTACGAGCAGTACTTC.

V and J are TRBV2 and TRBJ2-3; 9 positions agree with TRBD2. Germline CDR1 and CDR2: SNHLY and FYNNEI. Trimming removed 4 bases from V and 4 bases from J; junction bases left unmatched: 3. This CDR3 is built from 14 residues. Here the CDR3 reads CASSASGIADTQYF. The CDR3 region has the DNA TGTGCCAGCAGTGCTAGCGGGATCGCAGATACGCAGTATTTT.

Here the CDR3 reads CASSEALGTDNNEQFF. CDR3 nucleotide sequence: TGTGCCAGCAGTGAAGCGCTGGGGACGGATAACAATGAGCAGTTCTTC. V usage is TRBV6-1 and J usage is TRBJ2-1; D tentatively reads TRBD1 or TRBD2 (5 bases each). Looked up from germline, CDR1 is MNHNS and CDR2 is SASEGT. This CDR3 spans 16 amino acids. V was cut by 0 bases and J by 5 bases, with 14 bases left in between.

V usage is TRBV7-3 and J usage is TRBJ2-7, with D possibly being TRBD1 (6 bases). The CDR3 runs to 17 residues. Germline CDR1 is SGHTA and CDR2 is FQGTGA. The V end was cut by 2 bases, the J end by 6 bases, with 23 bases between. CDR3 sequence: CASSLYPDRLVASEQYF. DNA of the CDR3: TGTGCCAGCAGCTTATACCCCGACAGGCTTGTCGCCTCCGAGCAGTACTTC. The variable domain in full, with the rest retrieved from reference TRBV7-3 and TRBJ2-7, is GAGVSQTPSNKVTEKGKYVELRCDPISGHTALYWYRQSLGQGPEFLIYFQGTGAADDSGLPNDRFFAVRPEGSVSTLKIQRTERGDSAVYLCASSLYPDRLVASEQYFGPGTRLTVT.

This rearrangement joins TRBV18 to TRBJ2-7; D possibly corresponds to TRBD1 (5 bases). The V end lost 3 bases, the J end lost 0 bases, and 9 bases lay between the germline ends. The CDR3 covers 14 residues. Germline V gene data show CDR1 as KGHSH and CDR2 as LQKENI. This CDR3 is CASSPLDSSYEQYF. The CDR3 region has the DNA TGTGCCAGCTCACCGCTCGACAGCTCCTACGAGCAGTACTTC.

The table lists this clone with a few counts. The DNA for the CDR3 is TGTGCCAGCTCTAGTAAGGAGACCCAGTACTTC. Its protein product is CASSSKETQYF. The chain uses TRBV28 and TRBJ2-5; no clear D gene. V was clipped by 8 bases and J by 5 bases, with 9 bases between them. The CDR3 spans 11 residues. Per the germline V gene, CDR1 is MDHEN and CDR2 is SYDVKM.

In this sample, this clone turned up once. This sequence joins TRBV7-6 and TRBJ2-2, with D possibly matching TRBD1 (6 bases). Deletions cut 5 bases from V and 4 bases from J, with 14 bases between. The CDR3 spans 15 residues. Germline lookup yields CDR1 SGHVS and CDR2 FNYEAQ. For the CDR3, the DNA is TGTGCCAGCAGCCCACAGGGTTATATCACCGGGGAGCTGTTTTTT. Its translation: CASSPQGYITGELFF. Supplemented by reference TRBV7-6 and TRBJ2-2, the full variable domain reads GAGVSQSPRYKVTKRGQDVALRCDPISGHVSLYWYRQALGQGPEFLTYFNYEAQQDKSGLPNDRFSAERPEGSISTLTIQRTEQRDSAMYRCASSPQGYITGELFFGEGSRLTVL.

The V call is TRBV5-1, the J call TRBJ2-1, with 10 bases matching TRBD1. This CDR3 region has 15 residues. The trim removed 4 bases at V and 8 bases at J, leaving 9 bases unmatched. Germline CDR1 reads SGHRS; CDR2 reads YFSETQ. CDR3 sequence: CASSLRTGGFYEQFF. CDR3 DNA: TGCGCCAGCAGCCTCCGGACAGGGGGTTTTTATGAGCAGTTCTTC.

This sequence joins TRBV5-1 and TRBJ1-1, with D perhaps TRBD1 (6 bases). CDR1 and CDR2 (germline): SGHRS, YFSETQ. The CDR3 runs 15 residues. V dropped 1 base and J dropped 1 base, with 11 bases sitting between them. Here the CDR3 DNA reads TGCGCCAGCAGCTTGCCCTCAGGGGCGAACACTGAAGCTTTCTTT. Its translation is CASSLPSGANTEAFF.

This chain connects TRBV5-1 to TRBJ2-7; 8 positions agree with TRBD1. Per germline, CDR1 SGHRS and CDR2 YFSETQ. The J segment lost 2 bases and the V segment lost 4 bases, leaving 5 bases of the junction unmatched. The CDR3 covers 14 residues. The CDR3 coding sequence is TGCGCCAGCAGCCCGGGACAGGTTCCCTACGAGCAGTACTTC. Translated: CASSPGQVPYEQYF.

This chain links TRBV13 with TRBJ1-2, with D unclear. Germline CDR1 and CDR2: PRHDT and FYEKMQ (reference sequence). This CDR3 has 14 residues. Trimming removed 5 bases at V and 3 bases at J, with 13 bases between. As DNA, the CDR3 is TGTGCCAGCAGCCTCCAAGCCGTCTACTATGGCTACACCTTC. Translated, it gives CASSLQAVYYGYTF.

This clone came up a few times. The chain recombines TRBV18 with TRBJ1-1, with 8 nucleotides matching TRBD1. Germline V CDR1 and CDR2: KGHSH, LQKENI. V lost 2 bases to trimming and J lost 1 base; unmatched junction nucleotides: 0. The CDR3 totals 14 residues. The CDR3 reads CASSPGTGNTEAFF. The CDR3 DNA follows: TGTGCCAGCTCACCAGGGACAGGGAACACTGAAGCTTTCTTT.

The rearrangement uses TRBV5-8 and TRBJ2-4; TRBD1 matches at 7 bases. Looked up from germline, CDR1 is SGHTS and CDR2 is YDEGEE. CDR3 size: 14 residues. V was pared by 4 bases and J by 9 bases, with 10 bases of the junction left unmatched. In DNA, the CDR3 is TGTGCCAGCAGCCAAGACAGGGCTTCGGGCATTCAGTACTTC. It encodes CASSQDRASGIQYF.

This CDR3 reads CATSRGALRTEAFF. The CDR3 nucleotides read TGTGCCACCAGCAGAGGGGCCCTTCGGACTGAAGCTTTCTTT. The chain employs TRBV15 and TRBJ1-1; D is unresolved. Germline V gene data show CDR1 as LNHNV and CDR2 as YYDKDF (reference sequence). The CDR3 sequence is 14 residues long. Trimming cost V 1 base and J 5 bases, with 11 bases left between them.

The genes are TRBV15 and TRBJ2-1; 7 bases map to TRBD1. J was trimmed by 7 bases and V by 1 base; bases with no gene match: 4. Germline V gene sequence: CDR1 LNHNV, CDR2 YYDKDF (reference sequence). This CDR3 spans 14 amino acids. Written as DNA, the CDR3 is TGTGCCACCAGCAGAGCTCCCAGGGGGAATGAGCAGTTCTTC. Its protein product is CATSRAPRGNEQFF.

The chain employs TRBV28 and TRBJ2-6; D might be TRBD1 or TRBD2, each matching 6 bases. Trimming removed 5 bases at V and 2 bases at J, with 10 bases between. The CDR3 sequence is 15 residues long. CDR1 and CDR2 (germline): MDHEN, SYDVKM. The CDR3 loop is CASSKGGTGANVLTF. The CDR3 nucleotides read TGTGCCAGCAGTAAGGGGGGAACTGGGGCCAACGTCCTGACTTTC.

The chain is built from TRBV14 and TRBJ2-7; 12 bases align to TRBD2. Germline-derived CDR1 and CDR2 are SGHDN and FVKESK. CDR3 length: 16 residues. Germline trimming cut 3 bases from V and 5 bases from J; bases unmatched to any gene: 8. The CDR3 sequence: CASSHDRLAGVHEQYF. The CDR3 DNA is TGTGCCAGCAGCCATGACCGACTAGCGGGAGTCCACGAGCAGTACTTC. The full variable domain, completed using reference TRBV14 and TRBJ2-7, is EAGVTQFPSHSVIEKGQTVTLRCDPISGHDNLYWYRRVMGKEIKFLLHFVKESKQDESGMPNNRFLAERTGGTYSTLKVQPAELEDSGVYFCASSHDRLAGVHEQYFGPGTRLTVT.

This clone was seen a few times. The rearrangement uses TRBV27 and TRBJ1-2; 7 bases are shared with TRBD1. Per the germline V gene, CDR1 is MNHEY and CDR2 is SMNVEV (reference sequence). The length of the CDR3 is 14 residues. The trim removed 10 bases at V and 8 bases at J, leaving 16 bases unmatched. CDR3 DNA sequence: TGTGCCACCTCGGCTGGGGACAGACCCCAGGGCTACACCTTC. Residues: CATSAGDRPQGYTF.

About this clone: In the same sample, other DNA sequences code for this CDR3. This CDR3 reads CASSLGEVTDTQYF. The CDR3 coding sequence is TGCGCCAGCAGCCTCGGGGAAGTCACAGATACGCAGTATTTT. The chain joins TRBV5-1 to TRBJ2-3; the D gene is possibly TRBD2 (5 bases). CDR3 length: 14 residues. The ends were cut back, 4 bases at V and 2 bases at J, with 11 bases in the middle. The V gene's germline CDR1 is SGHRS and CDR2 YFSETQ.

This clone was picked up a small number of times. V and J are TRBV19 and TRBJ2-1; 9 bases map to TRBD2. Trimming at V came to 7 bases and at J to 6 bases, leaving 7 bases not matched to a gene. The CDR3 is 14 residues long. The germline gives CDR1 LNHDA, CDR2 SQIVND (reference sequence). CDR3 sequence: CASIAGTSRNEQFF. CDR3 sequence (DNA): TGTGCCAGTATTGCCGGGACTAGCCGCAATGAGCAGTTCTTC.

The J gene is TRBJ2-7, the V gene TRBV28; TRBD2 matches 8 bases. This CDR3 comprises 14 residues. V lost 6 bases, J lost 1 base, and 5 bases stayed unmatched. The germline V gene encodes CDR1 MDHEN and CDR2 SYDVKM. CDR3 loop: CASRRTSWSYEQYF. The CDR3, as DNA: TGTGCCAGCAGAAGGACTAGCTGGTCCTACGAGCAGTACTTC.

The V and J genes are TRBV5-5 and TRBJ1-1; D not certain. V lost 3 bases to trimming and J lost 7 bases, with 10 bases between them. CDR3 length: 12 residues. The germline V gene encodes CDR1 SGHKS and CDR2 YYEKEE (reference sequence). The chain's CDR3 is CASSSIMGEAFF. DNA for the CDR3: TGTGCCAGCAGCTCGATCATGGGTGAAGCTTTCTTT. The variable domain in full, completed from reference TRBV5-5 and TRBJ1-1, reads DAGVTQSPTHLIKTRGQQVTLRCSPISGHKSVSWYQQVLGQGPQFIFQYYEKEERGRGNFPDRFSARQFPNYSSELNVNALLLGDSALYLCASSSIMGEAFFGQGTRLTVV.

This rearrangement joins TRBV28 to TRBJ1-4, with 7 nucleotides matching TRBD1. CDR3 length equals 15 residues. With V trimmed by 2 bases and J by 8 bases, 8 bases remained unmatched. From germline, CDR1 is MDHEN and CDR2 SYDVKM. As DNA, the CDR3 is TGTGCCAGCAGTTTAGGAGGGACAGTTTGGGAAAAACTGTTTTTT. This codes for CASSLGGTVWEKLFF.

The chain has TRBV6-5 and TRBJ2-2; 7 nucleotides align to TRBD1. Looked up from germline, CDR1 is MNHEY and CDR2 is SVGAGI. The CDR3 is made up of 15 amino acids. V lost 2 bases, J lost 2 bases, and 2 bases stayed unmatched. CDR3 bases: TGTGCCAGCAGTTACAGGGGGCCAAACACCGGGGAGCTGTTTTTT. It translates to CASSYRGPNTGELFF.